These 18 T cell receptor beta chains share one sample of origin, sequenced in a study of blood T cell repertoires in COVID-19. The data were produced by immunoSEQ multiplex PCR, yet TCRdb's version contains in-frame clones alone and is incomplete. The sample records around 120,000 clones, less than 85% being singletons. Input material: peripheral blood. All receptors come from a human donor with acute or convalescent COVID-19. The donor label of this sample is uncertain.

This clone occurred a few times. The rearrangement links TRBV18 to TRBJ2-3, with D possibly matching TRBD1 (6 bases). Germline V lookup: CDR1 KGHSH, CDR2 LQKENI. V was cut by 3 bases and J by 4 bases, with 17 bases left in between. This CDR3 has 16 residues. The CDR3 sequence is CASSPPRGSLSDTQYF. Here the CDR3 DNA reads TGTGCCAGCTCACCCCCGAGGGGGTCCCTCTCAGATACGCAGTATTTT.

The V call is TRBV19, the J call TRBJ2-7; TRBD1 matches at 9 bases. With 4 bases clipped from V and 3 bases from J, the junction kept 7 bases outside the gene matches. CDR1 is LNHDA, CDR2 SQIVND, per germline (reference sequence). This CDR3 spans 15 amino acids. CDR3 in amino acids: CASSRTGEMVYEQYF. In DNA, the CDR3 is TGTGCCAGTAGTAGGACAGGGGAGATGGTCTACGAGCAGTACTTC.

This sequence joins TRBV25-1 and TRBJ2-6, with D uncertain. Germline values: CDR1 MGHDK, CDR2 SYGVNS. V was pared by 9 bases and J by 4 bases, with 10 bases between. CDR3 length: 13 residues. CDR3 DNA: TGTGCCAGTAGCAGCACCGGGGCCAACGTCCTGACTTTC. Protein sequence: CASSSTGANVLTF.

The V gene is TRBV14, the J gene TRBJ1-2, with D maybe TRBD1 (6 bases). The CDR3 is made up of 13 amino acids. Trimming left V 1 base short and J 10 bases short, with 13 bases between. Germline loops: CDR1 SGHDN, CDR2 FVKESK. Written as DNA, the CDR3 is TGTGCCAGCAGCCAAGCGATAGGGGGGGTCTACACCTTC. This translates into CASSQAIGGVYTF.

This clone appeared a few times. The chain uses TRBV18 and TRBJ2-1; 11 bases are shared with TRBD1. The CDR3 covers 15 residues. The V gene end was trimmed by 3 bases and the J gene end by 4 bases; junction bases not matched to a gene: 2. Germline V CDR1 and CDR2: KGHSH, LQKENI. The CDR3 DNA reads TGTGCCAGCTCACCGGGACAGGGGGGTTACAATGAGCAGTTCTTC. It yields the protein CASSPGQGGYNEQFF.

V gene TRBV12-3 or TRBV12-4 combines with J gene TRBJ2-5; 7 bases fit TRBD2. Unmatched junction bases numbered 0, after V lost 3 bases and J lost 5 bases. The CDR3 has 12 residues. The DNA of the CDR3 is TGTGCCAGCAGTTTCGGGGGGGAGACCCAGTACTTC. Residues: CASSFGGETQYF.

This sequence joins TRBV7-3 and TRBJ1-2; TRBD1 matches 8 bases. CDR3 length: 14 amino acids. Unmatched junction bases numbered 6, after V lost 5 bases and J lost 4 bases. Germline values: CDR1 SGHTA, CDR2 FQGTGA. CDR3 amino acids: CASSPDRGPYGYTF. The CDR3 DNA reads TGTGCCAGCAGCCCCGACAGGGGACCCTATGGCTACACCTTC.

This rearrangement joins TRBV7-9 to TRBJ2-6, with 12 bases aligning to TRBD1. J lost 4 bases, V lost 5 bases, and 6 bases had no gene match. CDR1 and CDR2 (germline): SEHNR, FQNEAQ (reference sequence). This CDR3 comprises 17 residues. CDR3 DNA: TGTGCCAGCAGCCCTAGGGGACAGGGGGCCGGGGCCAACGTCCTGACTTTC. Its protein is CASSPRGQGAGANVLTF.

The chain couples TRBV24-1 to TRBJ1-2, with 7 bases that match TRBD1. Germline CDR1 reads KGHDR; CDR2 reads SFDVKD. J was trimmed by 3 bases and V by 4 bases; bases with no gene match: 1. The CDR3 is made up of 13 amino acids. CDR3 region: CATSEDRYYGYTF. In DNA, the CDR3 is TGTGCCACCAGTGAGGACAGGTACTATGGCTACACCTTC.

The V gene is TRBV3-1 (or the pseudogene TRBV3-2), the J gene TRBJ2-2; 7 bases line up with TRBD2. Germline CDR1 and CDR2: LGHDT and YNNKEL (reference sequence). Trimming removed 0 bases from V and 3 bases from J; junction bases left unmatched: 4. The CDR3 runs to 16 residues. The CDR3 coding sequence is TGTGCCAGCAGCCAAGATCGGGAGGACTACACCGGGGAGCTGTTTTTT. Its translation is CASSQDREDYTGELFF.

The V gene is TRBV19, the J gene TRBJ1-2, with 8 positions matching TRBD1. Germline trimming cut 10 bases from V and 0 bases from J; bases unmatched to any gene: 13. The CDR3 runs 16 residues. The V gene's germline CDR1 is LNHDA and CDR2 SQIVND (reference sequence). This CDR3 reads CANNRKQGGPNYGYTF. The CDR3, as DNA: TGTGCCAACAATAGAAAACAGGGGGGGCCTAACTATGGCTACACCTTC.

The genes are TRBV5-1 and TRBJ1-1; D is unclear. V was trimmed by 2 bases and J by 1 base, leaving 6 bases between them. The CDR3 has 13 amino acids. CDR1 is SGHRS and CDR2 is YFSETQ in the germline V gene. The DNA for the CDR3 is TGCGCCAGCAGCTTCGGCGGGAACACTGAAGCTTTCTTT. This codes for CASSFGGNTEAFF.

This sequence joins TRBV18 and TRBJ2-4, with 9 bases that match TRBD1. The V gene's germline CDR1 is KGHSH and CDR2 LQKENI. The CDR3 is 20 amino acids. Trimming removed 3 bases from V and 0 bases from J; junction bases left unmatched: 15. CDR3 loop: CASSPLEPNDRGGAKNIQYF. The CDR3 bases are TGTGCCAGCTCACCCTTGGAACCGAACGACAGGGGGGGAGCCAAAAACATTCAGTACTTC. The variable domain in full, with the rest retrieved from reference TRBV18 and TRBJ2-4, is NAGVMQNPRHLVRRRGQEARLRCSPMKGHSHVYWYRQLPEEGLKFMVYLQKENIIDESGMPKERFSAEFPKEGPSILRIQQVVRGDSAAYFCASSPLEPNDRGGAKNIQYFGAGTRLSVL.

J is TRBJ1-5 and V is TRBV19; possibly TRBD1 for D (6 bases). The CDR3 contains 14 residues. Trimming pared 7 bases from V and 2 bases from J, leaving 12 bases between. Germline values: CDR1 LNHDA, CDR2 SQIVND (reference sequence). The chain's CDR3 is CASTNRERNQPQHF. The DNA of the CDR3 is TGTGCCAGTACCAACAGGGAGCGCAATCAGCCCCAGCATTTT.

CDR3 bases: TGTGCCAGCAGCCAACTACAGGGGCCAGACACTGAAGCTTTCTTT. It translates to CASSQLQGPDTEAFF. This chain uses TRBV7-3 with TRBJ1-1; TRBD1 matches at 7 bases. Germline CDR1 SGHTA, CDR2 FQGTGA. V shed 5 bases, J shed 3 bases, and the junction held 9 bases outside the gene matches. The CDR3 length is 15 residues.

This rearrangement joins TRBV23-1 to TRBJ1-2, with TRBD1 identical over 8 bases. TRBV23-1 is an ORF, with its function uncertain. The CDR3 length is 16 residues. Losses at the gene ends were 2 bases for V and 0 bases for J; bases not matched to a gene: 5. CDR3 DNA: TGCGCCAGCAGTCAAACGGACAGGGAGGCTAACTATGGCTACACCTTC. Translated: CASSQTDREANYGYTF.

V usage is TRBV11-2 and J usage is TRBJ1-2; weak D call: TRBD1 (5 bases). Germline V lookup: CDR1 SGHAT, CDR2 FQNNGV. This CDR3 region has 13 residues. V lost 2 bases to trimming and J lost 7 bases, with 11 bases between them. The CDR3 region is CASSLSGIGGYTF. The CDR3 DNA reads TGTGCCAGCAGCTTATCAGGGATTGGTGGCTACACCTTC.

The gene calls are TRBV4-2 and TRBJ1-2; D might be TRBD1 (6 bases). Germline V gene lookup returns CDR1 LGHNA and CDR2 YNFKEQ. This CDR3 contains 16 residues. Deletions cut 2 bases from V and 5 bases from J, with 18 bases between. CDR3 bases: TGTGCCAGCAGCCAACTCGATTACCGGGACAAATATGGCTACACCTTC. It yields the protein CASSQLDYRDKYGYTF.